This TCR beta chain was observed in a study of T-cell reconstitution after alpha-beta-depleted transplantation in children. From germline, CDR1 is DFQATT and CDR2 SNEGSKA (reference sequence). The CDR3 contains 15 residues. The V end was cut by 3 bases, the J end by 2 bases, with 14 bases between. The authors prepared the TCRbeta library with unique molecular identifiers. TCRdb re-called the PCR reads with MiXCR, one entry per CDR3 protein. The sample holds 250,000 or so distinct CDR3 sequences, less than 9% seen once. The study, taken as a whole, reports: Counts and diversity of T cells one year after transplant came mostly from newly produced T cells. Elevated TCRbeta diversity at day 60 was traced, in some patients, to surviving recipient T cells and thymic progenitors.

There are many counts of this clonotype. What it recognizes is unknown. This sample comprised PBMCs, mostly from graft donor cells, obtained 180 days after TCRalphabeta/CD19-depleted stem cell transplant. This receptor was taken from a male patient between 5 and 17 years old who had a stem cell transplant for acute lymphoblastic leukemia, so the T cells may come from the graft donor. This chain uses TRBV20-1 with TRBJ2-1; D is unresolved. CDR3 coding DNA: TGCAGTGCTAGGCTTCCGTTCCGGGCCTACAATGAGCAGTTCTTC. Its protein is CSARLPFRAYNEQFF.